The 7 T cell receptor beta chains below come from one sample, sequenced in a study of blood T cell repertoires in COVID-19. Profiled with immunoSEQ multiplex PCR; TCRdb holds only in-frame clones, not every one. The sample yields 150,000 or so clones, less than 85% seen once. The sample consisted of PBMCs or T cells enriched from blood (not recorded which). The receptors derive from a man in his 60s who had recovered from COVID-19.

The genes are TRBV2 and TRBJ1-4, with 7 positions matching TRBD1. The CDR3 consists of 17 residues. Trimming took 5 bases from V and 3 from J; bases not matched to a gene: 12. Germline assignment: CDR1 SNHLY and CDR2 FYNNEI. CDR3 sequence: CASSQFGRGRANEKLFF. CDR3 bases: TGTGCCAGCAGTCAATTTGGAAGGGGGCGAGCTAATGAAAAACTGTTTTTT. Drawing the rest from reference TRBV2 and TRBJ1-4, the complete variable domain is EPEVTQTPSHQVTQMGQEVILRCVPISNHLYFYWYRQILGQKVEFLVSFYNNEISEKSEIFDDQFSVERPDGSNFTLKIRSTKLEDSAMYFCASSQFGRGRANEKLFFGSGTQLSVL.

This chain links TRBV2 with TRBJ2-3, with 11 bases that match TRBD2. V lost 6 bases to trimming and J lost 2 bases; unmatched junction nucleotides: 10. The CDR3 runs 17 residues. Germline V CDR1 and CDR2: SNHLY, FYNNEI. CDR3 residues: CASSTLAGVFLTDTQYF. The CDR3 nucleotides read TGTGCCAGCAGCACACTAGCGGGGGTCTTCCTCACAGATACGCAGTATTTT.

The rearrangement links TRBV7-2 to TRBJ2-2; D not resolved. V shed 5 bases and J shed 0 bases, with 13 bases lying between them. Germline-derived CDR1 and CDR2 are SGHTA and FQGNSA. The CDR3 has 16 residues. The DNA of the CDR3 is TGTGCCAGCAGCCCGCGTGGCGAGGCGAACACCGGGGAGCTGTTTTTT. Amino acid sequence: CASSPRGEANTGELFF.

The gene calls are TRBV30 and TRBJ1-3; 9 bases are a match to TRBD1. The J segment lost 0 bases and the V segment lost 3 bases, leaving 9 bases of the junction unmatched. Germline lookup yields CDR1 GTSNPN and CDR2 SVGIG (reference sequence). This CDR3 contains 17 residues. The CDR3 nucleotides read TGTGCCTGGAGGGGGACAGGGAACTTCTACTCTGGAAACACCATATATTTT. Translating it yields CAWRGTGNFYSGNTIYF.

The gene calls are TRBV28 and TRBJ2-7, with 9 bases fitting TRBD2. The CDR3 extends over 15 amino acids. Looked up from germline, CDR1 is MDHEN and CDR2 is SYDVKM. Trimming cost V 5 bases and J 0 bases; bases outside gene matches: 5. Here the CDR3 reads CASSKLAGDSYEQYF. CDR3 in DNA: TGTGCCAGCAGTAAATTAGCGGGGGACTCCTACGAGCAGTACTTC.

This sequence joins TRBV28 and TRBJ2-1; TRBD2 might be the D (5 bases). The CDR3 contains 14 residues. The germline V gene encodes CDR1 MDHEN and CDR2 SYDVKM. The V end was cut by 4 bases, the J end by 8 bases, with 15 bases between. The CDR3 here is CASSSRENFDEQFF. CDR3 DNA: TGTGCCAGCAGTTCCCGGGAAAACTTTGATGAGCAGTTCTTC.

The rearrangement joins TRBV7-9 to TRBJ2-5, with 9 bases lining up with TRBD1. J lost 2 bases, V lost 6 bases, and 7 bases had no gene match. From germline, CDR1 is SEHNR and CDR2 FQNEAQ (reference sequence). This CDR3 is 15 amino acids long. CDR3 coding DNA: TGTGCCAGCAGTATCGGACAGGGGCCTCAAGAGACCCAGTACTTC. The encoded protein is CASSIGQGPQETQYF.